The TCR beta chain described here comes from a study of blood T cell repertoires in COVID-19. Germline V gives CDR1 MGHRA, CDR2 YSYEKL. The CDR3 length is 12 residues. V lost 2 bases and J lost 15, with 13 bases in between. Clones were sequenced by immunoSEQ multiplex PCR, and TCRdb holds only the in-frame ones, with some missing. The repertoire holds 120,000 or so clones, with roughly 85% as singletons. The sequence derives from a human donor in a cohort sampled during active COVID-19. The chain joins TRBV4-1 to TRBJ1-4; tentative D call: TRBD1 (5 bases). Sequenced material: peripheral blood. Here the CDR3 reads CASSQTDSKLFF. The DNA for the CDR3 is TGCGCCAGCAGCCAAACCGACAGTAAGTTGTTTTTT.